These 3 T cell receptor beta chains were sequenced from one sample in a study of Ad26.COV2.S vaccination and SARS-CoV-2 variants. Treatment of the sample: some 20 received Ad26.COV2.S at low or high dose, single or two shots; several received placebo; per-sample allocation not given. Sampling occurred on day 63 after the first vaccine or placebo injection. TCRdb's table, derived via immunoSEQ multiplex PCR, lists solely in-frame clones and lacks some. Of some 390,000 clones in the sample, approximately 89% were seen once. Sample: peripheral blood, taken in a trial of Ad26.COV2.S vaccine versus placebo. The receptors originated from a person between 18 and 65 years old who received the Ad26.COV2.S COVID-19 vaccine or a placebo.

The chain combines TRBV19 with TRBJ1-2, with D unresolved. This CDR3 is built from 13 residues. Germline values: CDR1 LNHDA, CDR2 SQIVND (reference sequence). With 0 bases removed from V and 4 bases from J, the gap between germline ends came to 6 bases. The CDR3 loop reads CASSIEGFYGYTF. The DNA of the CDR3 is TGTGCCAGTAGTATAGAAGGCTTCTATGGCTACACCTTC.

The chain is built from TRBV2 and TRBJ2-5, with 7 bases lining up with TRBD1. V was pared by 5 bases and J by 4 bases, with 7 bases of the junction left unmatched. Germline V gene data show CDR1 as SNHLY and CDR2 as FYNNEI. The CDR3 consists of 14 residues. This chain's CDR3 is CASSNDRAVETQYF. For the CDR3, the DNA is TGTGCCAGCAGTAACGACAGGGCGGTAGAGACCCAGTACTTC.

J is TRBJ2-4 and V is TRBV3-1 (or the pseudogene TRBV3-2); the D gene is possibly TRBD1 (5 bases). Germline CDR1 reads LGHDT; CDR2 reads YNNKEL (reference sequence). This CDR3 region has 14 residues. V gave up 6 bases and J gave up 0 bases, with 9 bases separating them. For the CDR3, the DNA is TGTGCCAGCAGTACAGGATTAGCCAAAAACATTCAGTACTTC. It translates to CASSTGLAKNIQYF.